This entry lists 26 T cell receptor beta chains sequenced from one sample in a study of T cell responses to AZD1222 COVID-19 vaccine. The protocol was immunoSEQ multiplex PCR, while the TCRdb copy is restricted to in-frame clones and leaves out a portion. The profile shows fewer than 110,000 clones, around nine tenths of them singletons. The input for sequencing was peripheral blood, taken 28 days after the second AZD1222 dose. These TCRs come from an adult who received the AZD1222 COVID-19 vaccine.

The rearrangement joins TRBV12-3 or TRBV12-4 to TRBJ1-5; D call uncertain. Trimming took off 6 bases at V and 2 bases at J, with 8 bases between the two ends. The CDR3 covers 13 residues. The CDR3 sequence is CASSSGRNQPQHF. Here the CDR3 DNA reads TGTGCCAGCAGCTCCGGTCGCAATCAGCCCCAGCATTTT.

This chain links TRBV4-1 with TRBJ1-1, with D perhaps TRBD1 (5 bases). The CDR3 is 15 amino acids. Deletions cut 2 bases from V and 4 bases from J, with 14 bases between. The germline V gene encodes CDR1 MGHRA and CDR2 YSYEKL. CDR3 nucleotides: TGCGCCAGCAGCCAACTTTTTGGGGGGGGCACTGAAGCTTTCTTT. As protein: CASSQLFGGGTEAFF.

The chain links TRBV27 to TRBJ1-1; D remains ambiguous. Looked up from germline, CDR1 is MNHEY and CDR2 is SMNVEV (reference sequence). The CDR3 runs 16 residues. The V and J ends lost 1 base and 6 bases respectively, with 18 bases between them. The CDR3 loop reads CASSLYGGDEVAEAFF. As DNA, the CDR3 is TGTGCCAGCAGTTTATATGGCGGTGATGAGGTGGCTGAAGCTTTCTTT.

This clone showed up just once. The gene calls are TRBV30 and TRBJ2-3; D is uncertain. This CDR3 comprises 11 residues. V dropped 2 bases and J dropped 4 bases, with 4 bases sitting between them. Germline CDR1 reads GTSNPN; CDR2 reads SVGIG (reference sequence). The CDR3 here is CAWSTADTQYF. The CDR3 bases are TGTGCCTGGAGTACGGCAGATACGCAGTATTTT.

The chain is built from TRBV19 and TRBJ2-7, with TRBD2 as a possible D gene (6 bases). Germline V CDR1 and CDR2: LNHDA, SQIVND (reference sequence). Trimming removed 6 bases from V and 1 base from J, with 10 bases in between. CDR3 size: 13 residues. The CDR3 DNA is TGTGCCAGTAGAGGACTAAAGTCCTACGAGCAGTACTTC. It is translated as CASRGLKSYEQYF.

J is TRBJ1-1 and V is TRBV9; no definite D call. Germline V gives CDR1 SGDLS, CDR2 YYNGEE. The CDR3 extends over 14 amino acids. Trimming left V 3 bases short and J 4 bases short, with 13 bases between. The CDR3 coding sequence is TGTGCCAGCAGCGCCGAAGGGTGGGTCACTGAAGCTTTCTTT. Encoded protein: CASSAEGWVTEAFF.

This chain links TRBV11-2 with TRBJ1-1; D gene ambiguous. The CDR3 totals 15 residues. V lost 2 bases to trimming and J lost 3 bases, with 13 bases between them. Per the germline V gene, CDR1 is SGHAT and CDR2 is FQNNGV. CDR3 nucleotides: TGTGCCAGCAGCTTAAACCTGGGATCCTACACTGAAGCTTTCTTT. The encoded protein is CASSLNLGSYTEAFF.

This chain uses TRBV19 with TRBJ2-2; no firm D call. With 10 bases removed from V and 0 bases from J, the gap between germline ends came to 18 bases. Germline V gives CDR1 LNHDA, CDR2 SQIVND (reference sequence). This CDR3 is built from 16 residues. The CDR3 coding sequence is TGTGCCACCGCGGCAGCAGGAACCACGAACACCGGGGAGCTGTTTTTT. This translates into CATAAAGTTNTGELFF. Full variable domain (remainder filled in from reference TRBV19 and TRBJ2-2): DGGITQSPKYLFRKEGQNVTLSCEQNLNHDAMYWYRQDPGQGLRLIYYSQIVNDFQKGDIAEGYSVSREKKESFPLTVTSAQKNPTAFYLCATAAAGTTNTGELFFGEGSRLTVL.

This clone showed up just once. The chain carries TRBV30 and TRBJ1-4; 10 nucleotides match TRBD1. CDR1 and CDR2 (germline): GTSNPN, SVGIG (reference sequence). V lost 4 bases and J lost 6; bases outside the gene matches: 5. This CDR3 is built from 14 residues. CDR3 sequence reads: CAWKADRGYEKLFF. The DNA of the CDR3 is TGTGCCTGGAAGGCGGACAGGGGGTATGAAAAACTGTTTTTT.

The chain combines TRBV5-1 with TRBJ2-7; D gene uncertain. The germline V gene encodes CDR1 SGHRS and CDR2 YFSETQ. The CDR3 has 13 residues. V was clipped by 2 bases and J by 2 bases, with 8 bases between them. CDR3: CASSFDMAYEQYF. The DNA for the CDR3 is TGCGCCAGCAGCTTTGACATGGCCTACGAGCAGTACTTC.

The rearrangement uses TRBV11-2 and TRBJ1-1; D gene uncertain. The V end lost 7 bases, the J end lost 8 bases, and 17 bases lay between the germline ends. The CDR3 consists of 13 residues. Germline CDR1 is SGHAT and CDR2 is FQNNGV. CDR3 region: CASIKSGPTEAFF. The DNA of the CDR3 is TGTGCCAGCATCAAATCTGGGCCAACGGAAGCTTTCTTT.

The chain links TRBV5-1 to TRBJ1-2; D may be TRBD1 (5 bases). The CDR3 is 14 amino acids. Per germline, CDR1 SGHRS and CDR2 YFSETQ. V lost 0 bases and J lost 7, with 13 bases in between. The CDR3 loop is CASSLDPGQGGYTF. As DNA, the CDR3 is TGCGCCAGCAGCTTGGATCCGGGCCAGGGTGGCTACACCTTC.

CDR3 sequence (DNA): TGTGCCAGCAGCCAAGTGTTAGGTTACGAGCAGTACTTC. Protein sequence: CASSQVLGYEQYF. J is TRBJ2-7 and V is TRBV3-1 (or the pseudogene TRBV3-2); no clear D gene. V dropped 1 base and J dropped 4 bases, with 8 bases sitting between them. The V gene's germline CDR1 is LGHDT and CDR2 YNNKEL (reference sequence). This CDR3 contains 13 residues.

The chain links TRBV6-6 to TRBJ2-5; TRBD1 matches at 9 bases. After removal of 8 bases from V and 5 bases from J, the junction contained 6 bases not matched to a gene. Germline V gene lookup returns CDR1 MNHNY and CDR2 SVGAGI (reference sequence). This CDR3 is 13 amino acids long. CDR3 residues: CASANRGQETQYF. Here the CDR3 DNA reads TGTGCCAGCGCAAACAGGGGGCAGGAGACCCAGTACTTC.

The CDR3 spells CASSHPVAGTGELFF. The CDR3 DNA follows: TGCGCCAGCAGCCACCCCGTAGCGGGAACCGGGGAGCTGTTTTTT. The genes are TRBV4-3 and TRBJ2-2; 8 bases map to TRBD2. The V segment lost 3 bases and the J segment 5 bases; nucleotides outside the gene matches: 5. Per germline, CDR1 LGHNA and CDR2 YSLEER. The CDR3 loop spans 15 amino acids.

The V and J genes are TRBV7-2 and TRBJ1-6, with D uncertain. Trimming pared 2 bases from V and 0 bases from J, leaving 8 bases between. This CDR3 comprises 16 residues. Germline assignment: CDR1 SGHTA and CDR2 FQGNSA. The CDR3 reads CASSLRQPSYNSPLHF. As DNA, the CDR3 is TGTGCCAGCAGCTTAAGGCAGCCCTCCTATAATTCACCCCTCCACTTT.

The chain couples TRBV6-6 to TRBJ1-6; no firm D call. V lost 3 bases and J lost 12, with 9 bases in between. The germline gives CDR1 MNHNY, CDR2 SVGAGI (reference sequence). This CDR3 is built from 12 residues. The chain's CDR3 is CASSYLDGPLHF. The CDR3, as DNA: TGTGCCAGCAGTTATTTGGATGGACCCCTCCACTTT.

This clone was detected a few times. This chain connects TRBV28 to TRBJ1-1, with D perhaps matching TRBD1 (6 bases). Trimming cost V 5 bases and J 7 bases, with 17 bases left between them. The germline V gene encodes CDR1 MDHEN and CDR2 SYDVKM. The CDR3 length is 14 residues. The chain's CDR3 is CASSEGGRGVEAFF. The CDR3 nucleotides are TGTGCCAGCAGTGAGGGGGGCAGGGGAGTTGAAGCTTTCTTT.

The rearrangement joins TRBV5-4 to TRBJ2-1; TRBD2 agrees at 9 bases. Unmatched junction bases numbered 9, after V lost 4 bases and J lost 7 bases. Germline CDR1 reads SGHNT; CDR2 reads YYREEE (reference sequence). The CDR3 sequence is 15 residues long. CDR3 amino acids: CASSTPGTSRNEQFF. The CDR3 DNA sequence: TGTGCCAGCAGCACGCCCGGGACTAGCAGAAATGAGCAGTTCTTC. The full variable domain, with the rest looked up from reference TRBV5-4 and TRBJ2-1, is ETGVTQSPTHLIKTRGQQVTLRCSSQSGHNTVSWYQQALGQGPQFIFQYYREEENGRGNFPPRFSGLQFPNYSSELNVNALELDDSALYLCASSTPGTSRNEQFFGPGTRLTVL.

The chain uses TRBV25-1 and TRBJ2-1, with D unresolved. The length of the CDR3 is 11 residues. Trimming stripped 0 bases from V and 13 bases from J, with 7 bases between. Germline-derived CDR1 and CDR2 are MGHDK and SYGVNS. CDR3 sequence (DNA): TGTGCCAGCAGTGAATACTGGATCCAGTTCTTC. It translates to CASSEYWIQFF.

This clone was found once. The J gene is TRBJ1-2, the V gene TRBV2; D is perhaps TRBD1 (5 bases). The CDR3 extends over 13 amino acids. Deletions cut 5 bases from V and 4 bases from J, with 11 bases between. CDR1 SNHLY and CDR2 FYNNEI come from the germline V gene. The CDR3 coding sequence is TGTGCCAGCAGTACCGGGACGGGCTATGGCTACACCTTC. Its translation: CASSTGTGYGYTF.

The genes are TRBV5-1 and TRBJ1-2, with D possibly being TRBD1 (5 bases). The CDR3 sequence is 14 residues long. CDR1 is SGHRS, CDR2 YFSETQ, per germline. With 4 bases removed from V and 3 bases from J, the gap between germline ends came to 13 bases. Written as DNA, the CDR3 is TGCGCCAGCAGCCCTGGGGGGGGTGACTATGGCTACACCTTC. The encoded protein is CASSPGGGDYGYTF.

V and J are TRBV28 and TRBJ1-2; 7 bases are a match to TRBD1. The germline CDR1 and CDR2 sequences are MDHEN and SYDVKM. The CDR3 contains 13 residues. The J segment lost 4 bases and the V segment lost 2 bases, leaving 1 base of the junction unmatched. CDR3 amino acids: CASSLTGAYGYTF. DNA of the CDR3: TGTGCCAGCAGTTTAACAGGGGCCTATGGCTACACCTTC.

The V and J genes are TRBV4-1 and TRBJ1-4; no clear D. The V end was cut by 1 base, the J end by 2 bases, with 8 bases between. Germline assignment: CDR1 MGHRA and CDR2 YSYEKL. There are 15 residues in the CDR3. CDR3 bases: TGCGCCAGCAGCCAAGGGGCCGCCACTAATGAAAAACTGTTTTTT. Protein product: CASSQGAATNEKLFF.

The CDR3 reads CASSEVPDRNNYGYTF. CDR3 sequence (DNA): TGTGCCAGCAGTGAAGTTCCAGACAGGAATAACTATGGCTACACCTTC. The rearrangement joins TRBV2 to TRBJ1-2, with D possibly TRBD1 on 6 matching bases. Trimming took off 1 base at V and 1 base at J, with 13 bases between the two ends. Germline lookup yields CDR1 SNHLY and CDR2 FYNNEI. This CDR3 region has 16 residues. The full variable domain, rest sourced from reference TRBV2 and TRBJ1-2, is EPEVTQTPSHQVTQMGQEVILRCVPISNHLYFYWYRQILGQKVEFLVSFYNNEISEKSEIFDDQFSVERPDGSNFTLKIRSTKLEDSAMYFCASSEVPDRNNYGYTFGSGTRLTVV.

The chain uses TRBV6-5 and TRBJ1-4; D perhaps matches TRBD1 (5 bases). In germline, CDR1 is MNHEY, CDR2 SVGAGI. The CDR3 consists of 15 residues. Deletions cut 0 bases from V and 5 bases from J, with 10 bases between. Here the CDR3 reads CASSYSIQGNEKLFF. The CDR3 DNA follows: TGTGCCAGCAGTTACTCGATTCAGGGAAATGAAAAACTGTTTTTT.